The 25 T cell receptor beta chains given below trace back to one sample, sequenced in a study of early T cells in non-severe SARS-CoV-2 infection. TCRdb used MiXCR to reprocess the 5' RACE reads, holding one entry per CDR3 protein. The table records 62,000 or so distinct CDR3 sequences, approximately 10% of them present only once. Sequenced material: whole blood. Source of these receptors: an adult who was a healthcare worker with PCR-confirmed SARS-CoV-2 infection or an uninfected control (not recorded which).

The chain couples TRBV18 to TRBJ2-2; 8 bases are a match to TRBD2. Germline V gene sequence: CDR1 KGHSH, CDR2 LQKENI. V was pared by 3 bases and J by 4 bases, with 7 bases of the junction left unmatched. The CDR3 consists of 16 residues. The CDR3 sequence: CASSPPGLGSTGELFF. Here the CDR3 DNA reads TGTGCCAGCTCACCGCCGGGACTAGGGTCCACCGGGGAGCTGTTTTTT.

V gene TRBV29-1 combines with J gene TRBJ1-1; no clear D. Trimming cost V 5 bases and J 5 bases, with 6 bases left between them. CDR1 is SQVTM, CDR2 ANQGSEA, per germline. There are 10 residues in the CDR3. CDR3 amino acids: CSVYRTEAFF. CDR3 coding DNA: TGCAGCGTTTATAGGACTGAAGCTTTCTTT.

This clonotype came up many times. The rearrangement uses TRBV19 and TRBJ1-2; 8 positions agree with TRBD1. Germline V gene lookup returns CDR1 LNHDA and CDR2 SQIVND (reference sequence). This CDR3 has 15 residues. With V trimmed by 7 bases and J by 4 bases, 11 bases remained unmatched. Here the CDR3 DNA reads TGTGCCAGTAACCCACTCCCCGGGACAGGCTATGGCTACACCTTC. Protein sequence: CASNPLPGTGYGYTF.

This clonotype appeared a few times. The rearrangement joins TRBV24-1 to TRBJ1-6; TRBD1 is a possible D gene (6 bases). Trimming left V 6 bases short and J 10 bases short, with 15 bases between. The CDR3 is 14 amino acids. Per germline, CDR1 KGHDR and CDR2 SFDVKD. CDR3: CATSSTGADSPLHF. CDR3 bases: TGTGCCACCAGTTCCACGGGGGCCGACTCACCCCTCCACTTT.

This clonotype was seen more than once but under ten times. The chain joins TRBV7-2 to TRBJ2-1; tentative D call: TRBD2 (6 bases). The V end was cut by 7 bases, the J end by 0 bases, with 13 bases between. The CDR3 spans 15 residues. Germline assignment: CDR1 SGHTA and CDR2 FQGNSA. The CDR3 reads CASKSTGGSYNEQFF. CDR3 DNA: TGTGCCAGCAAGTCCACCGGGGGCTCCTACAATGAGCAGTTCTTC.

The V gene is TRBV25-1, the J gene TRBJ2-2, with 15 nucleotides matching TRBD2. The V gene's germline CDR1 is MGHDK and CDR2 SYGVNS. The CDR3 consists of 17 residues. The trim removed 10 bases at V and 1 base at J, leaving 7 bases unmatched. CDR3 DNA: TGTGCCACCGCTGGGACTAGCGGGGGGAAGAACACCGGGGAGCTGTTTTTT. It translates to CATAGTSGGKNTGELFF.

The V gene is TRBV4-2, the J gene TRBJ1-2, with D unclear. Deletions cut 1 base from V and 8 bases from J, with 8 bases between. Germline CDR1 LGHNA, CDR2 YNFKEQ. The CDR3 loop spans 12 amino acids. CDR3 region: CASSQGPGGYTF. The DNA of the CDR3 is TGTGCCAGCAGCCAAGGGCCCGGGGGCTACACCTTC.

The rearrangement uses TRBV7-2 and TRBJ1-6; D is unclear. Germline V gives CDR1 SGHTA, CDR2 FQGNSA. The CDR3 consists of 15 residues. V was pared by 2 bases and J by 7 bases, with 12 bases between. CDR3 DNA: TGTGCCAGCAGCTTAAACGCAGCGAGCAATTCACCCCTCCACTTT. It codes for CASSLNAASNSPLHF.

In its sample, this clonotype was seen a few times. The V gene is TRBV30, the J gene TRBJ1-2; TRBD1 matches 9 bases. The CDR3 extends over 13 amino acids. Unmatched junction bases numbered 3, after V lost 3 bases and J lost 4 bases. Per the germline V gene, CDR1 is GTSNPN and CDR2 is SVGIG (reference sequence). The CDR3 DNA is TGTGCCTGGAGACACAGGGGGCCCTATGGCTACACCTTC. Protein sequence: CAWRHRGPYGYTF.

This clonotype came up a few times. The chain uses TRBV7-7 and TRBJ2-3; either TRBD1 or TRBD2 may supply D (5 bases each). The length of the CDR3 is 13 residues. Looked up from germline, CDR1 is SSHAT and CDR2 is FNYEAQ (reference sequence). V was clipped by 2 bases and J by 6 bases, with 9 bases between them. CDR3 loop: CASSLSRDDTQYF. DNA for the CDR3: TGTGCCAGCAGCTTATCCCGGGACGATACGCAGTATTTT.

There are many counts of this clonotype. The J gene is TRBJ1-6, the V gene TRBV3-1; D is undetermined. V was cut by 2 bases and J by 7 bases, with 6 bases left in between. Per the germline V gene, CDR1 is LGHDT and CDR2 is YNNKEL (reference sequence). This CDR3 has 13 amino acids. The CDR3 DNA reads as TGTGCCAGCAGCCAATACAGAAATTCACCCCTCCACTTT. Protein sequence: CASSQYRNSPLHF.

Many counts were recorded for this clonotype. This rearrangement joins TRBV20-1 to TRBJ1-3; D gene ambiguous. The germline V gene has CDR1 DFQATT and CDR2 SNEGSKA (reference sequence). This CDR3 is built from 16 residues. The V end was cut by 1 base, the J end by 0 bases, with 13 bases between. The CDR3 region has the DNA TGCAGTGCTAGAGTCGTTCGGGCAGACTCTGGAAACACCATATATTTT. It encodes CSARVVRADSGNTIYF.

The CDR3, as DNA: TGCGCCAGCAGCTTACGAGCGGGGGTTGTGGATGAGCAGTTCTTC. It is translated as CASSLRAGVVDEQFF. The rearrangement uses TRBV5-1 and TRBJ2-1; TRBD2 matches at 8 bases. This CDR3 has 15 amino acids. Trimming cost V 2 bases and J 8 bases; bases outside gene matches: 9. Germline CDR1 and CDR2: SGHRS and YFSETQ.

This clonotype was seen only a few times. The chain recombines TRBV7-3 with TRBJ2-3, with D possibly matching TRBD1 (6 bases). This CDR3 spans 13 amino acids. Trimming stripped 5 bases from V and 9 bases from J, with 15 bases between. Germline lookup yields CDR1 SGHTA and CDR2 FQGTGA. The CDR3 coding sequence is TGTGCCAGCAGCCCCGGGACACTCGAAACGCAGTATTTT. Residues: CASSPGTLETQYF.

The CDR3 DNA reads TGTGCCAGCAGTTACTCGTTTTGGGGGGATCGGAATGAGCAGTTCTTC. This codes for CASSYSFWGDRNEQFF. This chain joins TRBV6-6 and TRBJ2-1; a weak D match, TRBD2 (6 bases). This CDR3 contains 16 residues. Germline CDR1 reads MNHNY; CDR2 reads SVGAGI (reference sequence). Trimming left V 0 bases short and J 7 bases short, with 16 bases between.

A few counts support this clonotype. J is TRBJ2-5 and V is TRBV7-9; no firm D call. The CDR3 runs to 13 residues. V lost 1 base and J 7 bases, leaving 10 bases between the germline ends. Germline CDR1 is SEHNR and CDR2 is FQNEAQ (reference sequence). The CDR3, as DNA: TGTGCCAGCAGCTTAGGCTGGGCAGGGACCCAGTACTTC. It yields the protein CASSLGWAGTQYF.

This clonotype was detected many times. The V gene is TRBV7-2, the J gene TRBJ1-6; D gene unclear. V lost 9 bases and J lost 7, with 10 bases in between. The CDR3 loop spans 12 amino acids. CDR1 is SGHTA and CDR2 is FQGNSA in the germline V gene. The CDR3 region has the DNA TGTGCCAGTACCCCGGGGAATTCACCCCTCCACTTT. This gives the protein CASTPGNSPLHF.

This clonotype has a handful of counts. V usage is TRBV20-1 and J usage is TRBJ2-7, with 9 positions matching TRBD1. CDR1 is DFQATT, CDR2 SNEGSKA, per germline (reference sequence). J lost 6 bases, V lost 5 bases, and 8 bases had no gene match. The CDR3 totals 13 residues. CDR3 protein: CSAERNRGREQYV. The CDR3 DNA follows: TGCAGTGCTGAGCGAAACAGGGGGCGCGAGCAGTACGTC.

The table lists this clonotype with a few counts. J is TRBJ2-7 and V is TRBV28; D remains unclear. The CDR3 loop spans 12 amino acids. From germline, CDR1 is MDHEN and CDR2 SYDVKM. Deletions cut 6 bases from V and 4 bases from J, with 10 bases between. CDR3 nucleotide sequence: TGTGCCAGCAGCCTCGGGTCTTACGAGCAGTACGTC. Translated, it gives CASSLGSYEQYV.

This clonotype has more than one count but fewer than ten. This rearrangement joins TRBV4-1 to TRBJ2-7, with TRBD2 matching over 7 bases. Germline loops: CDR1 MGHRA, CDR2 YSYEKL. The CDR3 is 14 residues long. The J segment lost 3 bases and the V segment lost 2 bases, leaving 4 bases of the junction unmatched. The CDR3, as DNA: TGCGCCAGCAGCCAAACAGCGGGGTTCTACGAGCAGTACGTC. It specifies CASSQTAGFYEQYV.

This chain connects TRBV5-1 to TRBJ2-4; D might be TRBD1 (5 bases). This CDR3 spans 16 amino acids. The germline CDR1 and CDR2 sequences are SGHRS and YFSETQ. The V end lost 4 bases, the J end lost 0 bases, and 14 bases lay between the germline ends. CDR3 sequence reads: CASSTDRSAAKNIQYF. The CDR3 region has the DNA TGCGCCAGCAGCACAGACAGAAGTGCAGCCAAAAACATTCAGTACTTC.

This clonotype was recorded a few times. V usage is TRBV5-1 and J usage is TRBJ2-3; 7 nucleotides agree with TRBD2. The CDR3 is made up of 14 amino acids. Germline values: CDR1 SGHRS, CDR2 YFSETQ. J gave up 2 bases and V 6 bases, and 6 bases lay outside the gene matches. The CDR3 region is CASTPGTNTDTQYF. DNA for the CDR3: TGCGCCAGCACCCCCGGGACTAACACAGATACGCAGTATTTT.

The rearrangement links TRBV20-1 to TRBJ1-1; D is undetermined. The CDR3 is made up of 13 amino acids. CDR1 and CDR2 from the germline V gene are DFQATT and SNEGSKA (reference sequence). The ends were cut back, 6 bases at V and 1 base at J, with 12 bases in the middle. CDR3 in DNA: TGCAGTGCCCCGCCCGGCTCGAACACTGAAGCTTTCTTT. It yields the protein CSAPPGSNTEAFF.

The chain links TRBV7-2 to TRBJ2-5; 8 nucleotides match TRBD2. In germline, CDR1 is SGHTA, CDR2 FQGNSA. The CDR3 totals 17 residues. V dropped 5 bases and J dropped 4; count of bases not matched to a gene: 15. The CDR3 is CASSKSSTRGGRETQYF. CDR3 DNA sequence: TGTGCCAGCAGCAAATCATCAACCCGGGGGGGCCGAGAGACCCAGTACTTC.

The chain uses TRBV3-1 and TRBJ2-3; no clear D. V shed 1 base and J shed 5 bases, with 10 bases lying between them. Looked up from germline, CDR1 is LGHDT and CDR2 is YNNKEL (reference sequence). This CDR3 has 14 amino acids. CDR3 DNA sequence: TGTGCCAGCAGCCAAGTAATTTCACAAGATACGCAGTATTTT. Protein sequence: CASSQVISQDTQYF.